Presented here are 10 T cell receptor beta chains from one specimen sequenced in a study of cytomegalovirus exposure and HLA in healthy donors. Researchers ran the PCR with 60 Vbeta and 13 Jbeta primers. Here immunoSEQ multiplex PCR was the method, and the copy in TCRdb shows in-frame clones only, minus some. The sample has fewer than 200,000 clones; roughly 84% are singletons. Sequencing used PBMCs. The receptors come from a male donor in good health and CMV-seronegative.

As regards this clone: Its ends do not fully match the called genes, so a read error is possible. V usage is TRBV6-1 and J usage is TRBJ2-7; TRBD2 matches at 7 bases. Per germline, CDR1 MNHNS and CDR2 SASEGT. This CDR3 has 16 residues. The CDR3: CARSEILAAWLYEQYF. The CDR3 region has the DNA TGTGCCCGCAGTGAGATTCTAGCGGCGTGGCTCTACGAGCAGTACTTC.

The rearrangement uses TRBV28 and TRBJ2-5, with 9 bases matching TRBD1. The J call may be in error: the DNA end matches TRBJ2-7 better. This CDR3 has 15 amino acids. Germline CDR1 is MDHEN and CDR2 is SYDVKM. CDR3 DNA sequence: TGTGCCAGCAGTCTACCGGGACAGGGCTCCTACGAGCAGTACTTC. It yields the protein CASSLPGQGSYEQYF.

This chain uses TRBV9 with TRBJ2-2; 8 bases match TRBD2. This CDR3 region has 15 residues. V was pared by 4 bases and J by 1 base, with 3 bases of the junction left unmatched. CDR1 and CDR2 from the germline V gene are SGDLS and YYNGEE. CDR3 amino acids: CASSKREMNTGELFF. As DNA, the CDR3 is TGTGCCAGCAGCAAGCGGGAGATGAACACCGGGGAGCTGTTTTTT.

V gene TRBV19 combines with J gene TRBJ2-1, with TRBD1 matching over 8 bases. CDR3 length: 14 amino acids. Germline-derived CDR1 and CDR2 are LNHDA and SQIVND (reference sequence). The J segment lost 7 bases and the V segment lost 8 bases, leaving 10 bases of the junction unmatched. The CDR3 nucleotides are TGTGCCAGTTCCCGGGACAGGAGGTGGAATGAGCAGTTCTTC. It codes for CASSRDRRWNEQFF.

This clone came up a few times. The V gene is TRBV28, the J gene TRBJ2-7; 7 bases agree with TRBD1. Germline-derived CDR1 and CDR2 are MDHEN and SYDVKM. V lost 8 bases, J lost 5 bases, and 9 bases stayed unmatched. The CDR3 is 13 amino acids. The CDR3 loop reads CASLPGGVHEQYF. The CDR3 DNA is TGTGCCAGCCTCCCAGGGGGTGTGCACGAGCAGTACTTC.

The sample holds one count of this clone. The J gene is TRBJ1-2, the V gene TRBV19; 8 bases are a match to TRBD1. CDR3 length: 15 residues. Germline V CDR1 and CDR2: LNHDA, SQIVND (reference sequence). The trim removed 2 bases at V and 4 bases at J, leaving 6 bases unmatched. Written as DNA, the CDR3 is TGTGCCAGTAGTATATCAGGGGGCGAAATCTATGGCTACACCTTC. The encoded protein is CASSISGGEIYGYTF.

V and J are TRBV6-6 and TRBJ2-1; D may be TRBD2 (5 bases). The CDR3 contains 14 residues. The ends were cut back, 7 bases at V and 2 bases at J, with 12 bases in the middle. Per germline, CDR1 MNHNY and CDR2 SVGAGI (reference sequence). The CDR3 bases are TGTGCCAGCACCTCCTCCGGGACCTACAATGAGCAGTTCTTC. This translates into CASTSSGTYNEQFF.

V and J are TRBV7-2 and TRBJ1-4; D not resolved. The CDR3 totals 14 residues. Germline CDR1 reads SGHTA; CDR2 reads FQGNSA. V dropped 5 bases and J dropped 8 bases, with 15 bases sitting between them. The CDR3: CASSPGRVWEKLFF. As DNA, the CDR3 is TGTGCCAGCAGCCCCGGGAGGGTGTGGGAAAAACTGTTTTTT.

This clone was seen a single time. This chain uses TRBV7-8 with TRBJ2-4, with 8 bases that match TRBD1. The CDR3 runs to 20 residues. With V trimmed by 1 base and J by 0 bases, 14 bases remained unmatched. Germline loops: CDR1 SGHVS, CDR2 FQNEAQ. The CDR3 DNA follows: TGTGCCAGCAGCTTAGTCCCCCGGGGACAGGCCCCCATAGCCAAAAACATTCAGTACTTC. Translated: CASSLVPRGQAPIAKNIQYF.

V is TRBV2 and J is TRBJ2-2, with a tentative D call TRBD2 (5 bases). V dropped 3 bases and J dropped 4 bases, with 12 bases sitting between them. This CDR3 contains 15 residues. CDR1 is SNHLY, CDR2 FYNNEI, per germline. DNA of the CDR3: TGTGCCAGCAGTGAGCGTCGGGGTGGCACCGGGGAGCTGTTTTTT. Its protein product is CASSERRGGTGELFF. Full variable domain (remainder filled in from reference TRBV2 and TRBJ2-2): EPEVTQTPSHQVTQMGQEVILRCVPISNHLYFYWYRQILGQKVEFLVSFYNNEISEKSEIFDDQFSVERPDGSNFTLKIRSTKLEDSAMYFCASSERRGGTGELFFGEGSRLTVL.